This T cell receptor beta chain was observed in a study of shared clonotypes between healthy human individuals. Assay used: immunoSEQ multiplex PCR; TCRdb lists only in-frame clones, some missing. The table includes hundreds of thousands of clones, 80% to 95% detected once. Naive CD8 cells, CD45RO-negative and positively selected for CCR7, excluded terminally differentiated effector memory CD45RA+ cells. J lost 1 base, V lost 5 bases, and 8 bases had no gene match. This CDR3 is 15 amino acids long. Germline V gene data show CDR1 as SGHTA and CDR2 as FQGNSA. The TCR comes from a man aged 30 to 45 in good health. The V call is TRBV7-2, the J call TRBJ2-7; 7 bases are a match to TRBD2. Sequenced material: naive CD8+ T cells sorted from blood. Here the CDR3 reads CASSPYSGPSYEQYF. Written as DNA, the CDR3 is TGTGCCAGCAGCCCTTATAGCGGGCCGTCCTACGAGCAGTACTTC.